A selection of T cell receptor beta chains follows, all from one sample in a study of T cell responses to AZD1222 COVID-19 vaccine. Generated by immunoSEQ multiplex PCR, the TCRdb table keeps only in-frame clones and is missing some. Seen here are some 170,000 clones, about 92% observed once, and the top ten hold 2.5% to 3%. Specimen: peripheral blood, collected on day 0 of AZD1222 vaccination. Every receptor here comes from an adult in good health. The CDR3 runs from the conserved cysteine through the conserved F or W. Fields, in order: V gene, clone size, CDR3 protein. Clone size is not always given. Where it is, it says once, few, many or a class for expanded clones.

TRBV7-2	NA	CASSSLAGGWYNEQFF
TRBV29-1	NA	CSVDGAGGKGEAFF
TRBV27	NA	CASSLRQAIYEQYF
TRBV3-1/TRBV3-2	NA	CASSQVTGTELHF
TRBV5-4	NA	CASSLPSQETQYF
TRBV15	once	CATSRDVLRAYGYTF
TRBV29-1	NA	CSVVSDNEQFF
TRBV15	NA	CATSSDRNNYGYTF
TRBV5-1	once	CASSLDGGTYGYTF
TRBV7-2	NA	CASSLKGALSGNTIYF
TRBV5-4	NA	CASSLADKNTEAFF
TRBV29-1	NA	CSVESIRDGFQETQYF
TRBV5-1	NA	CASSRRVEQYF
TRBV6-1	NA	CASSLGYTEAFF
TRBV2	NA	CASSRLARREYNEQFF
TRBV27	NA	CASSSPGLGAGELFF
TRBV24-1	NA	CATSDPGPMGDEQFF
TRBV7-9	NA	CASSSPSRPYEQYF
TRBV3-1/TRBV3-2	NA	CASSPSTGGRSTYEQYF
TRBV2	few	CASSRGGTGLQETQYF
TRBV2	NA	CASSDRVAKNIQYF
TRBV7-6	NA	CASSQYRLGDLNTGELFF
TRBV7-6	NA	CASSLGLAGVDEQFF
TRBV2	NA	CASRGQSGNTIYF